This TCR beta chain was sequenced in a study of beta chain features in type 1 diabetes. General study results and limits: TCRB CDR3s were moderately but significantly shorter in Type 1 diabetes patients in all four CD4+ subsets. Resolution of whether HLA type affects TCRB rearrangement was not achieved here. Patients' naive, central memory and regulatory TCRB repertoires appeared more alike than those of healthy donors.

A heparinised blood draw that averaged around 0.12 L was obtained once from each donor. Markers CD45RO/CCR7/CD25/CD127/CD95/CD27 served to sort CD4+ naive, central memory, regulatory and stem cell-like memory cells. Germline CDR1 is LGHNT and CDR2 is FRNRAP. The length of the CDR3 is 16 residues. V dropped 2 bases and J dropped 3 bases, with 13 bases sitting between them. TCRB transcripts that were expressed got sequenced, as all of the isolated RNA had been reverse transcribed. Method: immunoSEQ multiplex PCR; TCRdb's copy keeps in-frame clones and lacks some. The sample gives about 640,000 clones, 9.5% to 15% of which show up once; more than 0.09% is in the top ten. Turning to this clone: What it binds is unknown.

The sequence was collected from a man aged 25 to 40 with type 1 diabetes. The genes are TRBV12-5 and TRBJ1-4; D is unresolved. The sample was naive CD4+ T cells from blood. CDR3 in DNA: TGTGCTAGTGGTTTGACAACCCTGGAAGCTAATGAAAAACTGTTTTTT. This codes for CASGLTTLEANEKLFF.